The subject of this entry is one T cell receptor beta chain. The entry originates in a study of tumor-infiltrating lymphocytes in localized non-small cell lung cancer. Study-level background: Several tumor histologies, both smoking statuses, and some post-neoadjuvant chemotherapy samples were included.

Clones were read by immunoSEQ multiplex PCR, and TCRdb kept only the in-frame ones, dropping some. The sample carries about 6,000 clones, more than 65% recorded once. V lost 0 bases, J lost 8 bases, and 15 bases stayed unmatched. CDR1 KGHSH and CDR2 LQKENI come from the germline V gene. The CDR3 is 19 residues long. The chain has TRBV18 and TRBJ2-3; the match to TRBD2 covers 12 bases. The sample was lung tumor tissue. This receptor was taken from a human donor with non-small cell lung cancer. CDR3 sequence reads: CASSPPLAGGEGTSSTQYF. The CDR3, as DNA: TGTGCCAGCTCACCACCACTAGCGGGGGGAGAAGGGACCAGTTCTACGCAGTATTTT.